A single sample gave rise to the 22 T cell receptor beta chains below, sequenced in a study of T cell responses to AZD1222 COVID-19 vaccine. Here immunoSEQ multiplex PCR was the method, and the copy in TCRdb shows in-frame clones only, minus some. The data show around 100,000 clones, 90% to 95% seen once. This sample comprised peripheral blood, obtained on day 0 of AZD1222 vaccination. Receptors were obtained from an adult in good health.

This clone was picked up one time. The V and J genes are TRBV15 and TRBJ2-5; 7 bases are a match to TRBD1. This CDR3 has 15 residues. Germline V gene lookup returns CDR1 LNHNV and CDR2 YYDKDF (reference sequence). V trimming: 5 bases; J trimming: 3 bases; junction bases outside the gene matches: 9. CDR3 sequence: CATSRWDSRKETQYF. The CDR3 coding sequence is TGTGCCACCAGCCGTTGGGACAGCCGCAAAGAGACCCAGTACTTC.

V is TRBV7-9 and J is TRBJ2-5; D gene ambiguous. This CDR3 contains 16 residues. Trimming removed 1 base from V and 1 base from J, with 13 bases in between. Germline-derived CDR1 and CDR2 are SEHNR and FQNEAQ (reference sequence). The CDR3 DNA reads TGTGCCAGCAGCTTAGGGCCCGCCCCCGGCCAAGAGACCCAGTACTTC. Translated: CASSLGPAPGQETQYF.

A single count supports this clone. This sequence joins TRBV5-4 and TRBJ2-1; no clear D. CDR1 SGHNT and CDR2 YYREEE come from the germline V gene (reference sequence). The ends were cut back, 4 bases at V and 3 bases at J, with 11 bases in the middle. This CDR3 contains 14 residues. CDR3 nucleotides: TGTGCCAGCAGCCCCGACACTTACTACAATGAGCAGTTCTTC. Its translation is CASSPDTYYNEQFF.

In DNA form, the CDR3 reads TGTGCCAGCAGCTTAAGTCTTGCCCCCGAAAAACTGTTTTTT. It yields the protein CASSLSLAPEKLFF. The chain is built from TRBV7-2 and TRBJ1-4, with no clear D. The CDR3 has 14 residues. Trimming pared 2 bases from V and 8 bases from J, leaving 12 bases between. Germline CDR1 SGHTA, CDR2 FQGNSA.

The V gene is TRBV19, the J gene TRBJ1-5, with a possible D match to TRBD1 (5 bases). Germline V gene sequence: CDR1 LNHDA, CDR2 SQIVND (reference sequence). V lost 9 bases and J lost 1, with 10 bases in between. The CDR3 runs to 13 residues. The CDR3 reads CARGPGSNQPQHF. The CDR3 bases are TGTGCCAGGGGGCCGGGGAGCAATCAGCCCCAGCATTTT.

The rearrangement uses TRBV18 and TRBJ1-2; D gene unclear. Germline V gene data show CDR1 as KGHSH and CDR2 as LQKENI. The CDR3 has 14 residues. V lost 1 base and J lost 8, with 14 bases in between. The CDR3 nucleotides are TGTGCCAGCTCACCACGGCAGAACTTGCTAGGCTACACCTTC. It encodes CASSPRQNLLGYTF. The variable domain in full, completed from reference TRBV18 and TRBJ1-2, reads NAGVMQNPRHLVRRRGQEARLRCSPMKGHSHVYWYRQLPEEGLKFMVYLQKENIIDESGMPKERFSAEFPKEGPSILRIQQVVRGDSAAYFCASSPRQNLLGYTFGSGTRLTVV.

The chain is built from TRBV19 and TRBJ2-1; tentatively, D is TRBD1 (6 bases). Germline V CDR1 and CDR2: LNHDA, SQIVND (reference sequence). This CDR3 is built from 14 residues. V was cut by 10 bases and J by 6 bases, with 19 bases left in between. Here the CDR3 reads CATNPQGPPNEQFF. The CDR3 DNA follows: TGTGCCACCAACCCACAGGGACCTCCCAATGAGCAGTTCTTC.

The chain links TRBV19 to TRBJ1-5; 8 positions agree with TRBD1. The CDR3 is 15 residues long. Germline CDR1 reads LNHDA; CDR2 reads SQIVND (reference sequence). Losses at the gene ends were 3 bases for V and 7 bases for J; bases not matched to a gene: 8. The DNA of the CDR3 is TGTGCCAGTAGTATCCTGGCAGGGGGCGAACAGCCCCAGCATTTT. This sequence encodes CASSILAGGEQPQHF.

The gene calls are TRBV5-8 and TRBJ2-3, with 11 bases matching TRBD2. The CDR3 is 15 residues long. J gave up 4 bases and V 4 bases, and 5 bases lay outside the gene matches. CDR1 SGHTS and CDR2 YDEGEE come from the germline V gene. The CDR3 nucleotides read TGTGCCAGCAGCGCGGGACTAGCGGAAGCAGATACGCAGTATTTT. Translation: CASSAGLAEADTQYF.

Turning to this clone: At one of its ends the junction is not consistent with the germline gene, which may arise from a read error. This chain uses TRBV6-5 with TRBJ1-6; D not certain. Germline assignment: CDR1 MNHEY and CDR2 SVGAGI. The length of the CDR3 is 16 residues. The CDR3 coding sequence is TGTGCCAGCAGCTACTCGCGGAGCTCCTATAATTCACCCCTCCACTTT. It codes for CASSYSRSSYNSPLHF.

The CDR3: CASRRTGLDEQFF. CDR3 nucleotide sequence: TGTGCCAGCAGGCGGACAGGGCTAGACGAGCAGTTCTTC. The chain recombines TRBV14 with TRBJ2-1; 8 bases agree with TRBD1. There are 13 residues in the CDR3. Germline CDR1 reads SGHDN; CDR2 reads FVKESK. The V and J ends lost 6 bases and 10 bases, in that order; junction bases with no gene match: 8.

CDR3 nucleotides: TGCAGCGTTGAAAGGGATTTGGGTGAAGCTTTCTTT. It is translated as CSVERDLGEAFF. The chain carries TRBV29-1 and TRBJ1-1; D ambiguous. V was shortened by 2 bases and J by 7 bases, with 11 bases between the two germline ends. Germline values: CDR1 SQVTM, CDR2 ANQGSEA. This CDR3 region has 12 residues.

The rearrangement links TRBV10-3 to TRBJ2-7; 8 nucleotides match TRBD2. Germline V lookup: CDR1 ENHRY, CDR2 SYGVKD. This CDR3 region has 23 residues. V lost 0 bases and J lost 0; bases outside the gene matches: 25. The CDR3 DNA follows: TGTGCCATCAGTGAGTCGATTGGCGGATCCGCAACCTCACCTAGCGGGCGCTCCTACGAGCAGTACTTC. Translation gives CAISESIGGSATSPSGRSYEQYF.

This chain connects TRBV11-1 to TRBJ1-1; D is ambiguous. The germline gives CDR1 SGHAT, CDR2 FQDESV (reference sequence). The CDR3 loop spans 15 amino acids. The ends were cut back, 1 base at V and 4 bases at J, with 13 bases in the middle. The CDR3 loop is CASSLVSRGLTEAFF. CDR3 sequence (DNA): TGTGCCAGCAGCTTAGTGTCCCGTGGCCTCACTGAAGCTTTCTTT.

This CDR3 is CASSSEQGFYEQYF. Here the CDR3 DNA reads TGTGCCAGCAGCTCCGAACAGGGATTCTACGAGCAGTACTTC. The chain employs TRBV11-1 and TRBJ2-7; D is possibly TRBD1 (6 bases). This CDR3 has 14 residues. Per the germline V gene, CDR1 is SGHAT and CDR2 is FQDESV (reference sequence). The V gene lost 4 bases and the J gene lost 3 bases, with 13 bases spanning the gap.

This rearrangement joins TRBV6-1 to TRBJ2-3; 9 bases are a match to TRBD2. V lost 0 bases and J lost 7; bases outside the gene matches: 14. CDR1 and CDR2 from the germline V gene are MNHNS and SASEGT. This CDR3 is 18 amino acids long. The CDR3, as DNA: TGTGCCAGCAGTGAAGCGCGGTTTCTGGGTAGCGGGAGAAATACGCAGTATTTT. Residues: CASSEARFLGSGRNTQYF.

This clone appeared a few times. V and J are TRBV6-5 and TRBJ2-3; TRBD1 might be the D (6 bases). This CDR3 comprises 12 residues. V lost 8 bases, J lost 6 bases, and 12 bases lay in between. CDR1 and CDR2 from the germline V gene are MNHEY and SVGAGI. The CDR3 sequence is CASGRRGDTQYF. The CDR3 DNA reads as TGTGCCAGCGGCCGTAGGGGGGATACGCAGTATTTT.

V usage is TRBV19 and J usage is TRBJ1-2, with D possibly matching TRBD1 (5 bases). This CDR3 is built from 15 residues. The V end lost 5 bases, the J end lost 3 bases, and 16 bases lay between the germline ends. Germline CDR1 and CDR2: LNHDA and SQIVND (reference sequence). CDR3 nucleotide sequence: TGTGCCAGTAGTCCCCACAGGTCATCGGACTATGGCTACACCTTC. Protein product: CASSPHRSSDYGYTF. Full variable domain (missing parts from reference TRBV19 and TRBJ1-2): DGGITQSPKYLFRKEGQNVTLSCEQNLNHDAMYWYRQDPGQGLRLIYYSQIVNDFQKGDIAEGYSVSREKKESFPLTVTSAQKNPTAFYLCASSPHRSSDYGYTFGSGTRLTVV.

J is TRBJ2-5 and V is TRBV27; tentative D call: TRBD1 (5 bases). This CDR3 is 13 amino acids long. CDR1 and CDR2 from the germline V gene are MNHEY and SMNVEV (reference sequence). V lost 8 bases and J lost 2, with 12 bases in between. The CDR3 region has the DNA TGTGCCAGCTCCAGACAGAAACAAGAGACCCAGTACTTC. This translates into CASSRQKQETQYF.

This chain links TRBV2 with TRBJ2-2; tentatively, D is TRBD2 (5 bases). Germline-derived CDR1 and CDR2 are SNHLY and FYNNEI. The CDR3 contains 15 residues. Trimming cost V 8 bases and J 4 bases, with 17 bases left between them. For the CDR3, the DNA is TGTGCCAGCTCTGAGCGGAGTTCAGGCACCGGGGAGCTGTTTTTT. Protein: CASSERSSGTGELFF. The complete variable domain, with remaining parts taken from reference TRBV2 and TRBJ2-2, reads EPEVTQTPSHQVTQMGQEVILRCVPISNHLYFYWYRQILGQKVEFLVSFYNNEISEKSEIFDDQFSVERPDGSNFTLKIRSTKLEDSAMYFCASSERSSGTGELFFGEGSRLTVL.

The gene calls are TRBV6-7 and TRBJ1-1; TRBD1 is a possible D gene (6 bases). TRBV6-7 is noted as an ORF with a role that remains uncertain. V lost 6 bases to trimming and J lost 0 bases, with 17 bases between them. CDR3 length equals 16 residues. The CDR3 DNA reads as TGTGCCAGCAGGCACACTCGACAGGTCTTGAACACTGAAGCTTTCTTT. The encoded protein is CASRHTRQVLNTEAFF.

V gene TRBV7-6 combines with J gene TRBJ1-3, with a weak D call TRBD1 (6 bases). This CDR3 is built from 17 residues. With 1 base removed from V and 1 base from J, the gap between germline ends came to 14 bases. Germline V CDR1 and CDR2: SGHVS, FNYEAQ. The CDR3 sequence: CASSLGGRGGSGNTIYF. DNA of the CDR3: TGTGCCAGCAGCTTAGGAGGCAGGGGCGGTTCTGGAAACACCATATATTTT.